Each of the 10 T cell receptor beta chains below was sequenced from the same sample in a study of siplizumab effects on memory and regulatory T cells. The antigens of these receptors remain unknown. The data were produced by immunoSEQ multiplex PCR, yet TCRdb's version contains in-frame clones alone and is incomplete. Seen here are about 4,500 clones, just under 50% observed once, and the top ten hold under 5%. Cells from the mixed lymphocyte reaction were cocultured for more than 5 days at 37°C. Sequencing input: CFSE-low (dividing) CD4+ T cells sorted from an allogeneic mixed lymphocyte reaction. These TCRs come from a human donor in good health; the cells came from an allogeneic mixed lymphocyte reaction. Some clones in this sample may be carry-over from other donors' samples.

This clone was seen just once. The V gene is TRBV19, the J gene TRBJ2-3; D is unclear. The germline V and J ends were trimmed by 5 bases and 5 bases, with 20 bases remaining between them. The CDR3 sequence is 16 residues long. Per germline, CDR1 LNHDA and CDR2 SQIVND (reference sequence). CDR3 amino acids: CASSPRLLAAIDTQYF. The CDR3 DNA follows: TGTGCCAGTAGTCCCCGGCTCTTGGCCGCGATAGATACGCAGTATTTT. Variable domain in full (rest from reference TRBV19 and TRBJ2-3): DGGITQSPKYLFRKEGQNVTLSCEQNLNHDAMYWYRQDPGQGLRLIYYSQIVNDFQKGDIAEGYSVSREKKESFPLTVTSAQKNPTAFYLCASSPRLLAAIDTQYFGPGTRLTVL.

This chain uses TRBV10-2 with TRBJ1-1; possibly TRBD1 for D (6 bases). The CDR3 contains 14 residues. Germline V lookup: CDR1 WSHSY, CDR2 SAAADI. V was shortened by 6 bases and J by 1 base, with 12 bases between the two germline ends. CDR3 sequence reads: CASRLGGTNTEAFF. The CDR3 region has the DNA TGCGCCAGCAGACTAGGGGGGACGAACACTGAAGCTTTCTTT.

This rearrangement joins TRBV6-5 to TRBJ1-3; 10 bases line up with TRBD1. V lost 6 bases and J lost 2; bases outside the gene matches: 4. This CDR3 spans 15 amino acids. CDR1 is MNHEY and CDR2 is SVGAGI in the germline V gene. The CDR3 sequence: CASRRQGAAGNTIYF. CDR3 DNA: TGTGCCAGCAGACGACAGGGGGCAGCTGGAAACACCATATATTTT.

The genes are TRBV9 and TRBJ2-5, with 10 bases lining up with TRBD2. V lost 4 bases, J lost 7 bases, and 13 bases stayed unmatched. The CDR3 has 16 residues. Germline V gives CDR1 SGDLS, CDR2 YYNGEE. CDR3 residues: CASSLGTSALFGTQYF. In DNA, the CDR3 is TGTGCCAGCAGCCTCGGGACTAGCGCGCTCTTCGGGACCCAGTACTTC.

The chain links TRBV5-8 to TRBJ2-7, with TRBD1 as a possible D gene (6 bases). Per the germline V gene, CDR1 is SGHTS and CDR2 is YDEGEE. V was trimmed by 1 base and J by 3 bases, leaving 14 bases between them. This CDR3 has 15 amino acids. CDR3 coding DNA: TGTGCCAGCAGCTTGTTCCCGGGACATATCTACGAGCAGTACTTC. Protein product: CASSLFPGHIYEQYF.

The table lists this clone with a few counts. The V call is TRBV2, the J call TRBJ2-2; 8 bases map to TRBD1. With 6 bases clipped from V and 3 bases from J, the junction kept 9 bases outside the gene matches. The CDR3 is 16 amino acids. Germline values: CDR1 SNHLY, CDR2 FYNNEI. In DNA, the CDR3 is TGTGCCAGCAGGGCCCGACAGGGGTTTGACACCGGGGAGCTGTTTTTT. It specifies CASRARQGFDTGELFF.

This sequence joins TRBV5-8 and TRBJ2-5, with TRBD2 matching over 12 bases. The CDR3 spans 15 residues. The trim removed 1 base at V and 2 bases at J, leaving 0 bases unmatched. Per germline, CDR1 SGHTS and CDR2 YDEGEE. The chain's CDR3 is CASSLLAGGQETQYF. The CDR3 bases are TGTGCCAGCAGCTTGCTAGCGGGGGGGCAAGAGACCCAGTACTTC. The full variable domain, its missing parts supplied by reference TRBV5-8 and TRBJ2-5, is EAGVTQSPTHLIKTRGQQATLRCSPISGHTSVYWYQQALGLGLQFLLWYDEGEERNRGNFPPRFSGRQFPNYSSELNVNALELEDSALYLCASSLLAGGQETQYFGPGTRLLVL.

The V call is TRBV7-3, the J call TRBJ2-3; 9 bases are a match to TRBD1. The CDR3 contains 14 residues. With V trimmed by 10 bases and J by 2 bases, 7 bases remained unmatched. Germline assignment: CDR1 SGHTA and CDR2 FQGTGA. The chain's CDR3 is CATARDRDTDTQYF. CDR3 DNA sequence: TGTGCCACCGCCCGGGACAGGGACACAGATACGCAGTATTTT.

This CDR3 is CASLKRDNPGEKLFF. CDR3 in DNA: TGTGCCAGCCTAAAAAGGGACAACCCAGGGGAAAAACTGTTTTTT. V is TRBV6-1 and J is TRBJ1-4; tentatively, D is TRBD1 (6 bases). The CDR3 has 15 residues. CDR1 and CDR2 (germline): MNHNS, SASEGT. Trimming pared 8 bases from V and 8 bases from J, leaving 21 bases between.

The chain uses TRBV7-9 and TRBJ2-1; no definite D call. V lost 2 bases and J lost 6, with 2 bases in between. CDR1 is SEHNR and CDR2 is FQNEAQ in the germline V gene (reference sequence). The CDR3 runs to 11 residues. CDR3 nucleotide sequence: TGTGCCAGCAGCTTATTCAATGAGCAGTTCTTC. It codes for CASSLFNEQFF.